This TCR beta chain was captured by sequencing in a study of blood T cell repertoires in COVID-19. The CDR3 is made up of 14 amino acids. Germline CDR1 is SGHAT and CDR2 is FQNNGV. Trimming shortened V by 1 base and J by 9 bases, and 13 bases separated the two germline ends. Here immunoSEQ multiplex PCR was the method, and the copy in TCRdb shows in-frame clones only, minus some. Among 84,000 or so clones listed, around 81% were seen once. This clonotype originated in a woman between 65 and 79 years old with active or convalescent COVID-19. The sequenced sample was peripheral blood. The chain combines TRBV11-2 with TRBJ2-1; D not resolved. This chain's CDR3 is CASSLATEIGEQFF. The CDR3 region has the DNA TGTGCCAGCAGCTTAGCGACGGAGATAGGTGAGCAGTTCTTC.